One sample yielded the 30 T cell receptor beta chains listed below, sequenced in a study of control samples from healthy donors and cancer patients. Sequencing was performed with immunoSEQ multiplex PCR; in TCRdb, only in-frame clones are kept and a portion is missing. The table shows some 100,000 clones, with about 92% occurring only once. Input material: blood. These receptors were taken from a man younger than 30 in good health.

This sequence joins TRBV6-5 and TRBJ2-7; TRBD2 agrees at 9 bases. Germline CDR1 reads MNHEY; CDR2 reads SVGAGI. Trimming removed 10 bases from V and 0 bases from J; junction bases left unmatched: 4. This CDR3 is built from 13 residues. The CDR3 reads CATKTSGSYEQYF. The CDR3, as DNA: TGTGCCACCAAGACTAGCGGCTCCTACGAGCAGTACTTC.

This chain uses TRBV6-1 with TRBJ2-1; a possible D gene is TRBD1 (5 bases). Germline CDR1 and CDR2: MNHNS and SASEGT. V gave up 0 bases and J gave up 9 bases, with 9 bases separating them. This CDR3 region has 13 residues. CDR3 protein: CASSEALGVEQFF. The DNA of the CDR3 is TGTGCCAGCAGTGAAGCGCTAGGGGTTGAGCAGTTCTTC.

The rearrangement links TRBV19 to TRBJ1-5, with 7 bases aligning to TRBD1. The CDR3 totals 15 residues. V shed 5 bases, J shed 0 bases, and the junction held 4 bases outside the gene matches. The germline CDR1 and CDR2 sequences are LNHDA and SQIVND (reference sequence). CDR3 residues: CASSWDRYSNQPQHF. The CDR3 coding sequence is TGTGCCAGTAGTTGGGACAGATATAGCAATCAGCCCCAGCATTTT.

The chain joins TRBV28 to TRBJ1-1; D is unresolved. The CDR3 totals 13 residues. Germline V lookup: CDR1 MDHEN, CDR2 SYDVKM. V was clipped by 6 bases and J by 2 bases, with 10 bases between them. The CDR3, as DNA: TGTGCCAGCAGCCTTCCTCGAAACACTGAAGCTTTCTTT. Translation gives CASSLPRNTEAFF.

The chain uses TRBV30 and TRBJ1-2; D not certain. Trimming took 8 bases from V and 6 from J, leaving 19 bases between them. Germline V lookup: CDR1 GTSNPN, CDR2 SVGIG (reference sequence). This CDR3 is built from 13 residues. Here the CDR3 reads CAPLRDTLNGYTF. CDR3 nucleotides: TGTGCCCCCCTCCGGGATACACTTAATGGCTACACCTTC.

The chain joins TRBV5-1 to TRBJ1-3, with D possibly being TRBD1 (5 bases). Trimming removed 5 bases at V and 0 bases at J, with 6 bases between. From germline, CDR1 is SGHRS and CDR2 YFSETQ. This CDR3 contains 13 residues. In DNA, the CDR3 is TGCGCCAGCAGGGGACTCTCTGGAAACACCATATATTTT. Translated, it gives CASRGLSGNTIYF.

The genes are TRBV2 and TRBJ2-3, with 13 nucleotides matching TRBD2. Germline CDR1 and CDR2: SNHLY and FYNNEI. This CDR3 is 16 amino acids long. J lost 5 bases, V lost 7 bases, and 9 bases had no gene match. CDR3 sequence reads: CASTSGLAGREDTQYF. CDR3 DNA: TGTGCCAGCACCTCGGGACTAGCGGGACGGGAAGATACGCAGTATTTT. Complete variable domain (other parts from reference TRBV2 and TRBJ2-3): EPEVTQTPSHQVTQMGQEVILRCVPISNHLYFYWYRQILGQKVEFLVSFYNNEISEKSEIFDDQFSVERPDGSNFTLKIRSTKLEDSAMYFCASTSGLAGREDTQYFGPGTRLTVL.

The CDR3 spells CATTGAYEQYF. Written as DNA, the CDR3 is TGTGCCACCACAGGGGCCTACGAGCAGTACTTC. This chain uses TRBV6-6 with TRBJ2-7; 7 nucleotides match TRBD1. Germline V CDR1 and CDR2: MNHNY, SVGAGI (reference sequence). This CDR3 comprises 11 residues. V lost 10 bases to trimming and J lost 2 bases; unmatched junction nucleotides: 2.

This chain uses TRBV21-1 with TRBJ2-7; TRBD2, the table's D call, lacks a check against the DNA. TRBV21-1 is classified as a pseudogene. The CDR3 totals 19 residues. This CDR3 reads CASSKIFPPGSGACYEQYF. The CDR3 DNA reads as TGTGCCAGCAGCAAAATCTTCCCCCCGGGTAGCGGGGCCTGCTACGAGCAGTACTTC.

This clone appeared once. The chain is built from TRBV4-1 and TRBJ1-5; D remains ambiguous. The V and J ends lost 0 bases and 2 bases respectively, with 17 bases between them. Germline loops: CDR1 MGHRA, CDR2 YSYEKL. The CDR3 consists of 18 residues. DNA for the CDR3: TGCGCCAGCAGCCAAGACTCAGGTCCCCCCACGGGCAATCAGCCCCAGCATTTT. As protein: CASSQDSGPPTGNQPQHF.

V is TRBV3-1 (or the pseudogene TRBV3-2) and J is TRBJ2-3, with 13 bases identical to TRBD2. The trim removed 4 bases at V and 0 bases at J, leaving 1 base unmatched. In germline, CDR1 is LGHDT, CDR2 YNNKEL (reference sequence). The CDR3 sequence is 16 residues long. In nucleotides, the CDR3 is TGTGCCAGCAGCCTGGGACTAGCGGGGAGCACAGATACGCAGTATTTT. Its protein product is CASSLGLAGSTDTQYF.

The genes are TRBV4-1 and TRBJ1-2; the match to TRBD1 covers 9 bases. Germline CDR1 and CDR2: MGHRA and YSYEKL. This CDR3 region has 16 residues. Trimming at V came to 0 bases and at J to 7 bases, leaving 9 bases not matched to a gene. The CDR3 DNA follows: TGCGCCAGCAGCCAAGATGGTTGGGACAGGGACTTTGGCTACACCTTC. Translating gives CASSQDGWDRDFGYTF.

As DNA, the CDR3 is TGTGCCAGCAGCATCGGACAGGAGGATGGCTACACCTTC. Translated, it gives CASSIGQEDGYTF. The chain recombines TRBV7-2 with TRBJ1-2; 7 positions agree with TRBD1. V lost 5 bases and J lost 6; bases outside the gene matches: 6. This CDR3 comprises 13 residues. The germline gives CDR1 SGHTA, CDR2 FQGNSA.

The chain carries TRBV4-1 and TRBJ1-3; a weak D match, TRBD1 (6 bases). The CDR3 consists of 16 residues. Germline V lookup: CDR1 MGHRA, CDR2 YSYEKL. The germline V and J ends were trimmed by 3 bases and 0 bases, with 12 bases remaining between them. The CDR3 is CASSQDSMYSGNTIYF. The CDR3 nucleotides read TGCGCCAGCAGCCAGGACAGTATGTACTCTGGAAACACCATATATTTT.

The chain has TRBV3-1 (or the pseudogene TRBV3-2) and TRBJ1-2; no firm D call. CDR1 is LGHDT and CDR2 is YNNKEL in the germline V gene (reference sequence). The V gene lost 4 bases and the J gene lost 3 bases, with 15 bases spanning the gap. The CDR3 length is 15 residues. CDR3 nucleotides: TGTGCCAGCAGCCGCGAAGACAAGCCCTACTATGGCTACACCTTC. It is translated as CASSREDKPYYGYTF.

This chain uses TRBV5-1 with TRBJ1-2, with 7 bases lining up with TRBD1. Germline V gene data show CDR1 as SGHRS and CDR2 as YFSETQ. The CDR3 has 15 amino acids. Trimming removed 4 bases from V and 2 bases from J; junction bases left unmatched: 8. The CDR3 loop is CASSPQQGKNYGYTF. The CDR3 DNA is TGCGCCAGCAGCCCGCAACAGGGGAAGAACTATGGCTACACCTTC.

The V and J genes are TRBV5-5 and TRBJ1-5; D call uncertain. The CDR3 spans 17 residues. Trimming took 0 bases from V and 0 from J, leaving 13 bases between them. Germline V CDR1 and CDR2: SGHKS, YYEKEE (reference sequence). The CDR3 DNA follows: TGTGCCAGCAGCTTGGGGCCAGCTTCATATAGCAATCAGCCCCAGCATTTT. Its protein is CASSLGPASYSNQPQHF.

J is TRBJ1-1 and V is TRBV29-1; no clear D gene. Trimming removed 8 bases at V and 0 bases at J, with 16 bases between. The CDR3 sequence is 14 residues long. Germline loops: CDR1 SQVTM, CDR2 ANQGSEA. The CDR3 coding sequence is TGCAGCTCACTGACGGCTGGGATGAACACTGAAGCTTTCTTT. This sequence encodes CSSLTAGMNTEAFF.

This rearrangement joins TRBV7-9 to TRBJ1-4, with 10 bases identical to TRBD1. J was trimmed by 2 bases and V by 5 bases; bases with no gene match: 8. CDR1 and CDR2 (germline): SEHNR, FQNEAQ (reference sequence). This CDR3 spans 17 amino acids. The CDR3 spells CASSARDRGFTNEKLFF. In nucleotides, the CDR3 is TGTGCCAGCAGCGCCCGGGACAGGGGTTTCACTAATGAAAAACTGTTTTTT.

CDR3 protein: CASSLSDSPTYEQYF. The CDR3 region has the DNA TGTGCCAGCAGTTTATCGGATTCCCCTACCTACGAGCAGTACTTC. The V and J genes are TRBV27 and TRBJ2-7; D gene ambiguous. CDR1 and CDR2 from the germline V gene are MNHEY and SMNVEV (reference sequence). V lost 0 bases and J lost 2, with 11 bases in between. CDR3 length: 15 amino acids.

The CDR3: CASSGEIQGRTELFF. Here the CDR3 DNA reads TGTGCCAGCAGTGGAGAGATACAGGGCCGGACGGAGCTGTTTTTT. This sequence joins TRBV25-1 and TRBJ2-2, with D possibly being TRBD1 (6 bases). Germline V lookup: CDR1 MGHDK, CDR2 SYGVNS. V shed 4 bases and J shed 10 bases, with 19 bases lying between them. This CDR3 comprises 15 residues.

The chain uses TRBV27 and TRBJ2-4; 7 nucleotides agree with TRBD1. The CDR3 runs to 17 residues. Trimming at V came to 6 bases and at J to 0 bases, leaving 11 bases not matched to a gene. The germline CDR1 and CDR2 sequences are MNHEY and SMNVEV (reference sequence). The CDR3 DNA reads as TGTGCCAGCAGGGACCGGACAGGCAACCTAGCCAAAAACATTCAGTACTTC. As protein: CASRDRTGNLAKNIQYF.

This clone was seen a handful of times. V gene TRBV18 combines with J gene TRBJ2-5; D gene unclear. Trimming left V 3 bases short and J 3 bases short, with 11 bases between. The CDR3 consists of 14 residues. Germline CDR1 and CDR2: KGHSH and LQKENI. CDR3 DNA: TGTGCCAGCTCACCGTCAAGAACTGAAGAGACCCAGTACTTC. It encodes CASSPSRTEETQYF.

The genes are TRBV2 and TRBJ1-1; the D is unclear. Germline V gene sequence: CDR1 SNHLY, CDR2 FYNNEI. The CDR3 length is 10 residues. V was clipped by 7 bases and J by 6 bases, with 6 bases between them. The CDR3 DNA follows: TGTGCCAGCATTGGTGCTGAAGCTTTCTTT. It encodes CASIGAEAFF.

The V and J genes are TRBV18 and TRBJ1-2; D is uncertain. Germline V gene sequence: CDR1 KGHSH, CDR2 LQKENI. The CDR3 loop spans 13 amino acids. V lost 4 bases and J lost 3, with 9 bases in between. CDR3 sequence (DNA): TGTGCCAGCTCACAGGGAAGCTACTATGGCTACACCTTC. Its translation: CASSQGSYYGYTF.

The gene calls are TRBV18 and TRBJ2-1; a weak D match, TRBD1 (6 bases). V lost 3 bases and J 4 bases, leaving 19 bases between the germline ends. Germline V gene sequence: CDR1 KGHSH, CDR2 LQKENI. This CDR3 has 17 amino acids. For the CDR3, the DNA is TGTGCCAGCTCACCGGGGGCTCGGGCAGGTCAGTACAATGAGCAGTTCTTC. Residues: CASSPGARAGQYNEQFF. Full variable domain (remainder filled in from reference TRBV18 and TRBJ2-1): NAGVMQNPRHLVRRRGQEARLRCSPMKGHSHVYWYRQLPEEGLKFMVYLQKENIIDESGMPKERFSAEFPKEGPSILRIQQVVRGDSAAYFCASSPGARAGQYNEQFFGPGTRLTVL.

The rearrangement links TRBV7-7 to TRBJ2-5; D ambiguous. The V gene's germline CDR1 is SSHAT and CDR2 FNYEAQ (reference sequence). The V end lost 4 bases, the J end lost 4 bases, and 7 bases lay between the germline ends. The CDR3 extends over 12 amino acids. CDR3 region: CASSSVPETQYF. CDR3 DNA sequence: TGTGCCAGCAGCTCCGTCCCAGAGACCCAGTACTTC.

The rearrangement uses TRBV11-2 and TRBJ2-2; possibly TRBD2 for D (5 bases). V lost 2 bases to trimming and J lost 7 bases, with 8 bases between them. The CDR3 sequence is 13 residues long. Germline values: CDR1 SGHAT, CDR2 FQNNGV. Here the CDR3 DNA reads TGTGCCAGCAGCTTATACGGGATCGGGGAGCTGTTTTTT. Translating gives CASSLYGIGELFF.

CDR3 sequence reads: CASSQDHEKLFF. The CDR3 DNA reads TGTGCCAGCAGCCAAGATCATGAAAAACTGTTTTTT. The chain combines TRBV3-1 (or the pseudogene TRBV3-2) with TRBJ1-4; D remains ambiguous. Germline V gene data show CDR1 as LGHDT and CDR2 as YNNKEL (reference sequence). This CDR3 is 12 amino acids long. Deletions cut 0 bases from V and 6 bases from J, with 2 bases between.

The chain joins TRBV4-2 to TRBJ1-5; D unclear. Trimming pared 0 bases from V and 3 bases from J, leaving 6 bases between. There are 14 residues in the CDR3. The germline V gene has CDR1 LGHNA and CDR2 YNFKEQ. Here the CDR3 reads CASSQDSTNQPQHF. CDR3 coding DNA: TGTGCCAGCAGCCAAGATTCGACCAATCAGCCCCAGCATTTT.